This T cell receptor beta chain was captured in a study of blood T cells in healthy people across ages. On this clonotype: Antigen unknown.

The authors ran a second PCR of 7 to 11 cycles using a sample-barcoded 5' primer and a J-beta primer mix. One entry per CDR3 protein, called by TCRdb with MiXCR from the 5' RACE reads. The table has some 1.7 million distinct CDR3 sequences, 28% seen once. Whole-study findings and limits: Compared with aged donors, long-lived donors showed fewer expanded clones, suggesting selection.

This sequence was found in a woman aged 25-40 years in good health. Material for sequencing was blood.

Here the CDR3 DNA reads TGTGCCACTGTCAAGACCAGTAACACCGGGGAGCTGTTTTTT. It specifies CATVKTSNTGELFF. The rearrangement uses TRBV6-6 and TRBJ2-2; D uncertain. Germline CDR1 reads MNHNY; CDR2 reads SVGAGI (reference sequence). CDR3 size: 14 residues. V was cut by 10 bases and J by 2 bases, with 14 bases left in between.